This T cell receptor (beta chain) was documented in a study of graft-versus-host responses after intestinal transplantation. Study at large: Recipients obtained multivisceral, liver-intestinal, or isolated intestinal transplants. Study-level results: In recipient marrow, GvH clones were found, and some appeared first in ileum or blood. Individuals carrying graft-donor T cell macrochimerism showed high graft-versus-host to host-versus-graft clonal ratios in allografts.

V lost 1 base, J lost 2 bases, and 9 bases lay in between. The germline CDR1 and CDR2 sequences are MGHRA and YSYEKL. This CDR3 has 14 residues. On this clone: Its antigen remains unidentified.

Sequenced by immunoSEQ multiplex PCR; TCRdb stores in-frame clones only, minus some. The sample consists of more than 80,000 clones, approximately 90% of them appearing once. The clonotype comes from a human donor who was the organ donor for an intestinal transplant. The J gene is TRBJ2-7, the V gene TRBV4-1; D gene uncertain. This material consisted of unstimulated CD4+ T cells sorted from spleen or lymph node cells, taken before transplant. CDR3 DNA: TGCGCCAGCAGCCAAGTTGACAAGACCTACGAGCAGTACTTC. Protein sequence: CASSQVDKTYEQYF.